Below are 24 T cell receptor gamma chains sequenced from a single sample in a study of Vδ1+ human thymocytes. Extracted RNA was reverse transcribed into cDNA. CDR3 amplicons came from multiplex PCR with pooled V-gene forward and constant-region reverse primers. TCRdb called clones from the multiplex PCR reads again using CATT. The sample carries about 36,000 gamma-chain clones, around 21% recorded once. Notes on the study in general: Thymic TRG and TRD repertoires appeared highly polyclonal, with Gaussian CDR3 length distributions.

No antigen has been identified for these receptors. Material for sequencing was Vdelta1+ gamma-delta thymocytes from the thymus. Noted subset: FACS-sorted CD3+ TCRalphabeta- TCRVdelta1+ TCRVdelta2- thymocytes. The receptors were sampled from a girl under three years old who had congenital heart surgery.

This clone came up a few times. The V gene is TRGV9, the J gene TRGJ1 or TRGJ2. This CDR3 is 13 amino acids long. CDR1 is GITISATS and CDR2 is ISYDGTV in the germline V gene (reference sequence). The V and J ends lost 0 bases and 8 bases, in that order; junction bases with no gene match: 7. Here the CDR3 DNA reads TGTGCCTTGTGGGAGGTGTTTTCTAATAAGAAACTCTTT. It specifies CALWEVFSNKKLF.

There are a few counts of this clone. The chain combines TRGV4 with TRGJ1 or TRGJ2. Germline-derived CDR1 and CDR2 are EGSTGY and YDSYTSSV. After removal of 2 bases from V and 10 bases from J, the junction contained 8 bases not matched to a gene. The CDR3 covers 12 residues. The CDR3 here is CATWDETSKKLF. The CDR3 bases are TGTGCCACCTGGGATGAGACTTCCAAGAAACTCTTT.

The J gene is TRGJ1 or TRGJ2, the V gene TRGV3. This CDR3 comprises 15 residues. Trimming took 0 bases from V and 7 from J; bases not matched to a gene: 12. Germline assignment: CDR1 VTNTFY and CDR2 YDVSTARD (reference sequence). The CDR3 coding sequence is TGTGCCACCTGGGACAGGCTTGGAATTTGGTATAAGAAACTCTTT. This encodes CATWDRLGIWYKKLF.

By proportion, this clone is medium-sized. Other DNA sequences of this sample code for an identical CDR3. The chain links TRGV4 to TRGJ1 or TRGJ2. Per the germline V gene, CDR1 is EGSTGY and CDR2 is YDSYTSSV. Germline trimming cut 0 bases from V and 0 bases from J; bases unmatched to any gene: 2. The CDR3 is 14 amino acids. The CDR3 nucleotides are TGTGCCACCTGGGATGGGCGGAATTATTATAAGAAACTCTTT. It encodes CATWDGRNYYKKLF.

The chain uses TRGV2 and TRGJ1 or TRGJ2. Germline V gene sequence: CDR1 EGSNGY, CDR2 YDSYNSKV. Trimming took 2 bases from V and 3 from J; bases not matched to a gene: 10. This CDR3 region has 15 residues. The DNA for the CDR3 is TGTGCCACCTGGGACGCCCCGAACCCTTATTATAAGAAACTCTTT. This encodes CATWDAPNPYYKKLF.

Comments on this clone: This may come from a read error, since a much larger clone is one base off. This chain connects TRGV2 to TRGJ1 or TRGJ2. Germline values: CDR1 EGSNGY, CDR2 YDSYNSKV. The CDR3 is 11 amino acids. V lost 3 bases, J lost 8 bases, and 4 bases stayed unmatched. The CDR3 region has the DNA TGTGCCACCTGGGACTGGGATAAGAAACTCTTT. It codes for CATWDWDKKLF.

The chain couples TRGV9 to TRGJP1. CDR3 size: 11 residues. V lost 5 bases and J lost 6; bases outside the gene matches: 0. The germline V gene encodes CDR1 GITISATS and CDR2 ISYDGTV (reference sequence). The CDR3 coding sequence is TGTGCCTTGTGGGCTGGTTGGTTCAAGATATTT. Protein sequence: CALWAGWFKIF.

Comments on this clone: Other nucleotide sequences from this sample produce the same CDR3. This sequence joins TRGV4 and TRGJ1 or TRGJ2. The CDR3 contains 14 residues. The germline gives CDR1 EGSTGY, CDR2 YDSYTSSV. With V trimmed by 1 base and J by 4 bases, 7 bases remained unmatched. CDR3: CATWDGRQYYKKLF. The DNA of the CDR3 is TGTGCCACCTGGGATGGACGGCAATATTATAAGAAACTCTTT.

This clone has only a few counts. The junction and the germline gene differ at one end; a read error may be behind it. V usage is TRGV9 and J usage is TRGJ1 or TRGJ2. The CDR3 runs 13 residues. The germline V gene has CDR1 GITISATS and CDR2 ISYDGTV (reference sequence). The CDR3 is CALWEVSYYEKLF. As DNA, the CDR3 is TGTGCCTTGTGGGAGGTGAGCTATTATGAGAAACTCTTT.

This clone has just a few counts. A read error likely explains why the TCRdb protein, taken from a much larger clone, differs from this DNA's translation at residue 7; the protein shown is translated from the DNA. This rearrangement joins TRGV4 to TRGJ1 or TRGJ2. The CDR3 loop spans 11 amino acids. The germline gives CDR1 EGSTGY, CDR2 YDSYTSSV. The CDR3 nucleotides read TGTGCCACCTGGGGCTATTGTAAGAAACTCTTT. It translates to CATWGYCKKLF.

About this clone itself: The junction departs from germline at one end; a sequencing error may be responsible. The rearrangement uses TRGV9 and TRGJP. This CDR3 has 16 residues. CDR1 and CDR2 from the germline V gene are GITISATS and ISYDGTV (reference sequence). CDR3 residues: CALWEPAGLGKKIKVF. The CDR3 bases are TGTGCCTTGTGGGAGCCCGCAGGATTGGGCAAAAAAATAAAGGTATTT.

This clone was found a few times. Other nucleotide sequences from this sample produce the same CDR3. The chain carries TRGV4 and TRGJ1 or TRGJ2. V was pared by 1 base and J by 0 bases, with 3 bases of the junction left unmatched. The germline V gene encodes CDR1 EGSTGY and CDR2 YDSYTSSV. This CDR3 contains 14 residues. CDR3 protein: CATWDGMNYYKKLF. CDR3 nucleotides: TGTGCCACCTGGGATGGTATGAATTATTATAAGAAACTCTTT.

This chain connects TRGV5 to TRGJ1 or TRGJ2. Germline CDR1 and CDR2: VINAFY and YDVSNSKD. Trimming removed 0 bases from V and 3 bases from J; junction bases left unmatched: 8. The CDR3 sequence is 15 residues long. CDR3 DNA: TGTGCCACCTGGGACAGGCCCCAGCTTTATTATAAGAAACTCTTT. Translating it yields CATWDRPQLYYKKLF.

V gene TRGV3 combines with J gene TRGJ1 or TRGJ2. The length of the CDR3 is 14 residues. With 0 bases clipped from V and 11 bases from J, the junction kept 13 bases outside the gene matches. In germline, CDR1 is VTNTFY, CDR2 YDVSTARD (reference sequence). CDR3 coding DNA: TGTGCCACCTGGGACAGGCTTTCAGTCGAGGAGAAACTCTTT. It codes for CATWDRLSVEEKLF.

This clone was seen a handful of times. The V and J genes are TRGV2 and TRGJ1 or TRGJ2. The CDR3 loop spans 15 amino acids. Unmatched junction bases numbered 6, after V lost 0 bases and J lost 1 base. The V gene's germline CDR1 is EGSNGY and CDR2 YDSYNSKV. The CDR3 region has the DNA TGTGCCACCTGGGACGGGCACCCAAATTATTATAAGAAACTCTTT. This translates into CATWDGHPNYYKKLF.

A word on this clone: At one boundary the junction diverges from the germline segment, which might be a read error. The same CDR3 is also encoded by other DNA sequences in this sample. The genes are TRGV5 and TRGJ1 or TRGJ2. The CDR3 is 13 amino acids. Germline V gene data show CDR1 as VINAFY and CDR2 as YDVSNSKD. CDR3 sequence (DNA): TGTGCCACCTGGGACAGGCTCGGTTATAAGAAACTCTTC. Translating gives CATWDRLGYKKLF.

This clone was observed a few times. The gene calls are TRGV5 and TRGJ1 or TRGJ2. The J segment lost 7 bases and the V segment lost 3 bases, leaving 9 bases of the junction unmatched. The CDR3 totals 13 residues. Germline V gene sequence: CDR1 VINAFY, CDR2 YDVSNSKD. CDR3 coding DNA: TGTGCCACCTGGGACGGGGAGGGGTATAAGAAACTCTTT. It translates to CATWDGEGYKKLF.

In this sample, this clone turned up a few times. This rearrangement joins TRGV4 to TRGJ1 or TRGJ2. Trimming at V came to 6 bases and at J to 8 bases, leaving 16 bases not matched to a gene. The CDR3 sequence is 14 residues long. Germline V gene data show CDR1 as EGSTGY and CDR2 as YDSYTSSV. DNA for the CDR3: TGTGCCACCTGGACACAGGGGGGGGTTAATAAGAAACTCTTT. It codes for CATWTQGGVNKKLF.

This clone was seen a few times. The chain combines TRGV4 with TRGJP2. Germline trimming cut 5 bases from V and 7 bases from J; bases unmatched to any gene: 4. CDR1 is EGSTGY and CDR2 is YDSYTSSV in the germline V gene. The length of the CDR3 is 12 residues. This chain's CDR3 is CATWVADWIKTF. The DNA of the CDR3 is TGTGCCACCTGGGTGGCTGATTGGATCAAGACGTTT.

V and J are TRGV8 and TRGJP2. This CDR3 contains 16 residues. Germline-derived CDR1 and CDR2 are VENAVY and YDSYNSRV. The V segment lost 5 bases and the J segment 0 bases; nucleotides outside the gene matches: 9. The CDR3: CATWGELNSSDWIKTF. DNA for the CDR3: TGTGCCACCTGGGGAGAGTTAAATAGTAGTGATTGGATCAAGACGTTT.

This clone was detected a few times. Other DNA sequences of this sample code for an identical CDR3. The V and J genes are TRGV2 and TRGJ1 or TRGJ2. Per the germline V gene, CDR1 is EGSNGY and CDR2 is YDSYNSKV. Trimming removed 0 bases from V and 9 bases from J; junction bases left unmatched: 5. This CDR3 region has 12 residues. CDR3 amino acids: CATWDGHLKKLF. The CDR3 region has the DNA TGTGCCACCTGGGACGGGCATCTTAAGAAACTCTTT.

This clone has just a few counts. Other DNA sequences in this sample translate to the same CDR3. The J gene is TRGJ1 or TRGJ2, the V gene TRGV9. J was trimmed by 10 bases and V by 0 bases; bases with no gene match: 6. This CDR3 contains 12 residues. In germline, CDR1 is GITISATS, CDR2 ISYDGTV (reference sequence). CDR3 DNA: TGTGCCTTGTGGGAGGTGCTGGGAAAGAAACTCTTT. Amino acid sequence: CALWEVLGKKLF.

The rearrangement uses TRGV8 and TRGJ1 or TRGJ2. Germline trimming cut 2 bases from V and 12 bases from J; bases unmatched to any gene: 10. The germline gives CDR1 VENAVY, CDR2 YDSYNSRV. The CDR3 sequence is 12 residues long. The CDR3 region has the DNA TGTGCCACCTGGGATAAAAGCGTGGGGAAACTCTTT. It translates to CATWDKSVGKLF.

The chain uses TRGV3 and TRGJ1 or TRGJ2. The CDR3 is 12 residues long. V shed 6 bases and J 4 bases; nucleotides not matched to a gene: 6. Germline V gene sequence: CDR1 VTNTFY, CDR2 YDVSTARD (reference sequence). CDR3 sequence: CATWREYYKKLF. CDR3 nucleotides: TGTGCCACCTGGAGGGAGTATTATAAGAAACTCTTT.